This TCR beta chain emerged from a study of CD8 T cells in ankylosing spondylitis. Broader study findings: Past research had described some motif variants in reactive arthritis synovial fluid and blood. Roughly eight highly homologous variants made up a TCR beta motif that seemed to typify ankylosing spondylitis blood. The authors reported significant enrichment of disease-linked clones in matched ankylosing spondylitis synovial fluid.

Trimming cost V 3 bases and J 3 bases, with 15 bases left between them. The length of the CDR3 is 15 residues. CDR1 SGHRS and CDR2 YFSETQ come from the germline V gene. Quantitative 5'-RACE with molecular barcodes was used to make the TCR beta libraries. TCRdb independently ran MiXCR on the 5' RACE reads; one entry per CDR3 protein. The sample lists a few hundred thousand distinct CDR3 sequences, roughly 20% occurring once. This clonotype was seen a handful of times. What it recognizes is unknown. The receptor was isolated from a male donor with ankylosing spondylitis or in good health (not recorded which). Sequencing was carried out using blood, either unsorted or a sorted T cell fraction (not recorded which). The chain employs TRBV5-1 and TRBJ1-1; TRBD1 is a possible D gene (5 bases). CDR3 protein: CASSSRPLGDTEAFF. The CDR3 coding sequence is TGCGCCAGCAGCTCCAGACCATTAGGGGACACTGAAGCTTTCTTT.